This T cell receptor beta chain was observed in a study of identical twins. Each CDR3 protein is one row after TCRdb ran MiXCR on the 5' RACE reads. Here the sample spans nearly 900,000 distinct CDR3 sequences, around an eighth being singletons. The length of the CDR3 is 17 residues. Trimming cost V 1 base and J 2 bases; bases outside gene matches: 11. These data were also reused for a study on yellow fever vaccine responses in identical twins.

Material: PBMCs. This clonotype was obtained from a woman aged 18 to 35 in good health. V usage is TRBV12-3 or TRBV12-4 and J usage is TRBJ2-7, with 7 bases lining up with TRBD1. The chain's CDR3 is CASSLGGGRQGAYEQYF. DNA of the CDR3: TGTGCCAGCAGTTTAGGAGGGGGCCGACAGGGCGCCTACGAGCAGTACTTC.